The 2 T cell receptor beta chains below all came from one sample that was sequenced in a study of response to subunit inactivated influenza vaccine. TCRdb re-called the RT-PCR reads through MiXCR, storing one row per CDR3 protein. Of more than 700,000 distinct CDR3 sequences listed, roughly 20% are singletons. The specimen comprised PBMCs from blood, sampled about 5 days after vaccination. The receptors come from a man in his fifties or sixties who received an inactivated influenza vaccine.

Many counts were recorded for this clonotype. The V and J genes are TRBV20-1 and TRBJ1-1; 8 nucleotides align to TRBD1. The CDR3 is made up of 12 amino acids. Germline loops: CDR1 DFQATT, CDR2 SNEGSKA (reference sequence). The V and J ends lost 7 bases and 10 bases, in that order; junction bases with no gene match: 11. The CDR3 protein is CSGVPGGLGAFF. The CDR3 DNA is TGCAGTGGAGTGCCAGGGGGCTTGGGAGCTTTCTTT.

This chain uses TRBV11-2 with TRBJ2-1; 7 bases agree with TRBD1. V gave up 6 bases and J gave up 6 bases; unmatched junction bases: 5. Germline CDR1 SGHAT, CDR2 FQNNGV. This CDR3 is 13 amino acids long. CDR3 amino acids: CASRGPGGNEQFF. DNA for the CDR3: TGTGCCAGCAGGGGACCAGGGGGCAATGAGCAGTTCTTC.